These 15 T cell receptor beta chains share one sample of origin, sequenced in a study of OX40 agonist ivuxolimab in advanced cancers. Preparation of the library involved the immunoSEQ multiplex PCR assay. What TCRdb holds here is the immuneACCESS table cut down to in-frame rearrangements. Part of the clones is not present; checked against another copy, under half of the missing clones reflect an unresolved V gene, and the others are unexplained. The sample records roughly 53,000 clones, 75% to 90% of which are singletons. The ten largest make up around 11% of the sample. The sample was CD4+ or CD8+ T cells sorted from blood, taken in a trial of the OX40 agonist ivuxolimab. The receptors shown here come from an adult with an advanced solid tumor such as melanoma, head and neck, liver or kidney cancer.

The rearrangement links TRBV5-6 to TRBJ2-5, with D tentatively TRBD1 or TRBD2 (6 bases each). Trimming left V 4 bases short and J 2 bases short, with 21 bases between. This CDR3 is 17 amino acids long. Germline V gene data show CDR1 as SGHDT and CDR2 as YYEEEE. The CDR3 DNA is TGTGCCAGCAGCCCGGAAAGTAGGGGGGCCCATCAAGAGACCCAGTACTTC. Translated: CASSPESRGAHQETQYF. Drawing the rest from reference TRBV5-6 and TRBJ2-5, the complete variable domain is DAGVTQSPTHLIKTRGQQVTLRCSPKSGHDTVSWYQQALGQGPQFIFQYYEEEERQRGNFPDRFSGHQFPNYSSELNVNALLLGDSALYLCASSPESRGAHQETQYFGPGTRLLVL.

This clone has just one count. This chain uses TRBV23-1 with TRBJ1-2, with 12 bases fitting TRBD1. TRBV23-1 falls under the ORF class, with uncertain function. This CDR3 contains 17 residues. J lost 1 base, V lost 6 bases, and 9 bases had no gene match. The CDR3: CASSHGDRGPLNYGYTF. The CDR3 DNA reads as TGCGCCAGCAGCCACGGGGACAGGGGGCCGCTTAACTATGGCTACACCTTC.

This clone came up many times. V gene TRBV7-9 combines with J gene TRBJ1-4; D ambiguous. This CDR3 comprises 14 residues. Germline CDR1 SEHNR, CDR2 FQNEAQ (reference sequence). The V gene lost 5 bases and the J gene lost 0 bases, with 7 bases spanning the gap. CDR3 DNA sequence: TGTGCCAGCAGCCGCGCTTCAACTAATGAAAAACTGTTTTTT. It specifies CASSRASTNEKLFF.

The V and J genes are TRBV29-1 and TRBJ2-7; D unclear. The V end lost 1 base, the J end lost 5 bases, and 15 bases lay between the germline ends. The CDR3 has 14 amino acids. Germline V CDR1 and CDR2: SQVTM, ANQGSEA. The chain's CDR3 is CSVEVAVSGNEQYF. The CDR3 nucleotides are TGCAGCGTTGAAGTAGCAGTGTCGGGTAACGAGCAGTACTTC.

In the case of this clone: The sample contains more than one DNA sequence encoding this CDR3. This sequence joins TRBV18 and TRBJ2-1; a weak D match, TRBD2 (5 bases). Germline CDR1 and CDR2: KGHSH and LQKENI. The length of the CDR3 is 15 residues. V was shortened by 3 bases and J by 4 bases, with 13 bases between the two germline ends. The CDR3 loop is CASSPLAGQYNEQFF. In DNA form, the CDR3 reads TGTGCCAGCTCACCTCTTGCGGGTCAGTACAATGAGCAGTTCTTC.

The chain's CDR3 is CASSTSSPKETQYF. CDR3 in DNA: TGTGCCAGCAGTACCTCGTCCCCTAAAGAGACCCAGTACTTC. This rearrangement joins TRBV28 to TRBJ2-5; D gene unclear. The germline V gene encodes CDR1 MDHEN and CDR2 SYDVKM. The ends were cut back, 5 bases at V and 3 bases at J, with 13 bases in the middle. The CDR3 has 14 amino acids.

The chain employs TRBV18 and TRBJ1-3; D gene uncertain. This CDR3 has 15 residues. CDR1 KGHSH and CDR2 LQKENI come from the germline V gene. Trimming stripped 2 bases from V and 6 bases from J, with 14 bases between. The CDR3 sequence: CASSPSVTVVNTIYF. The CDR3 coding sequence is TGTGCCAGCTCACCATCCGTCACAGTTGTAAACACCATATATTTT.

The chain is built from TRBV18 and TRBJ1-5, with a weak D call TRBD1 (6 bases). V was pared by 5 bases and J by 4 bases, with 15 bases between. Germline CDR1 is KGHSH and CDR2 is LQKENI. There are 15 residues in the CDR3. CDR3 DNA sequence: TGTGCCAGCTCATCAACAGGGTTAGGGAATCAGCCCCAGCATTTT. Residues: CASSSTGLGNQPQHF.

V gene TRBV7-3 combines with J gene TRBJ2-1, with 11 bases matching TRBD2. This CDR3 spans 15 amino acids. V was clipped by 2 bases and J by 9 bases; unmatched bases: 6. The germline gives CDR1 SGHTA, CDR2 FQGTGA. The chain's CDR3 is CASSLLAGGVSEQFF. The CDR3 DNA follows: TGTGCCAGCAGCTTACTAGCGGGAGGAGTGAGTGAGCAGTTCTTC.

This chain links TRBV15 with TRBJ1-5; 8 bases align to TRBD1. The CDR3 extends over 16 amino acids. J lost 7 bases, V lost 3 bases, and 11 bases had no gene match. The germline V gene encodes CDR1 LNHNV and CDR2 YYDKDF (reference sequence). The CDR3 DNA follows: TGTGCCACCAGCAGGGCCTTGGACAGGGATGAACAGCCCCAGCATTTT. As protein: CATSRALDRDEQPQHF. Supplemented by reference TRBV15 and TRBJ1-5, the full variable domain reads DAMVIQNPRYQVTQFGKPVTLSCSQTLNHNVMYWYQQKSSQAPKLLFHYYDKDFNNEADTPDNFQSRRPNTSFCFLDIRSPGLGDTAMYLCATSRALDRDEQPQHFGDGTRLSIL.

This chain uses TRBV6-9 with TRBJ1-1; D gene ambiguous. The CDR3 spans 13 residues. Germline assignment: CDR1 MNHGY and CDR2 SVAAGI. V gave up 3 bases and J gave up 7 bases, with 12 bases separating them. CDR3 amino acids: CASSYIHRGEAFF. The CDR3 region has the DNA TGTGCCAGCAGTTACATACATCGGGGTGAAGCTTTCTTT.

This chain uses TRBV1 with TRBJ2-5; the DNA was not compared with TRBD2, the D call given in the table. The J call may be mistaken, given a closer DNA end match to TRBJ2-7. TRBV1 is an annotated pseudogene. The CDR3 extends over 16 amino acids. The CDR3 DNA reads as TGCACCAGCAGCCCGAACCAAAGGAGTGGGTCCTACGAGCAGTACTTC. Protein product: CTSSPNQRSGSYEQYF.

The V gene is TRBV25-1, the J gene TRBJ1-1, with a tentative D call TRBD1 (5 bases). V was pared by 7 bases and J by 1 base, with 10 bases between. There are 13 residues in the CDR3. Germline loops: CDR1 MGHDK, CDR2 SYGVNS. CDR3 sequence (DNA): TGTGCCAGCAATGGGGGTGGGAACACTGAAGCTTTCTTT. It yields the protein CASNGGGNTEAFF.

The count of this clone is one. The V call is TRBV7-9, the J call TRBJ1-2; D gene unclear. This CDR3 region has 12 residues. The V gene's germline CDR1 is SEHNR and CDR2 FQNEAQ (reference sequence). Trimming took 2 bases from V and 8 from J, leaving 9 bases between them. CDR3 in DNA: TGTGCCAGCAGCTTATCACCCGACGGCTACACCTTC. This codes for CASSLSPDGYTF.

This clone came up a few times. The chain employs TRBV2 and TRBJ1-2; TRBD1 is a possible D gene (5 bases). Germline V CDR1 and CDR2: SNHLY, FYNNEI. Trimming took 4 bases from V and 6 from J, leaving 12 bases between them. The CDR3 is made up of 13 amino acids. The CDR3 sequence is CASSGIIRDGYTF. For the CDR3, the DNA is TGTGCCAGCAGTGGAATAATCAGGGATGGCTACACCTTC.